The subject of this entry is one TCR beta chain. Germline CDR1 reads SNHLY; CDR2 reads FYNNEI. The V segment lost 6 bases and the J segment 3 bases; nucleotides outside the gene matches: 10. This CDR3 region has 16 residues. The data originate from a study of blood T cell repertoires in COVID-19. Background on the study: Collection of acute and convalescent COVID-19 samples took place in the United States, Italy and Spain. Nucleic acid was either cDNA or gDNA, and it came from T cells, B-cell-depleted T cells, or PBMCs.

Using immunoSEQ multiplex PCR, the repertoire was profiled, and TCRdb retains in-frame clones only, with some absent. The sample lists over 250,000 clones, roughly nine tenths occurring once. Enrollment of patients from Seattle took place during active infection, with longitudinal follow-up. The chain combines TRBV2 with TRBJ2-2, with 7 positions matching TRBD2. Sequenced input: peripheral blood. The sequence was collected from a woman aged 25 to 39 with COVID-19, enrolled during active disease. CDR3 sequence: CASRFREDLHTGELFF. The CDR3 DNA reads as TGTGCCAGCAGATTTCGGGAGGATCTCCACACCGGGGAGCTGTTTTTT.